These 28 T cell receptor beta chains originate from one sample sequenced in a study of cytotoxic CD8 clonotypes in ibrutinib-treated CLL. Here immunoSEQ multiplex PCR was the method, and the copy in TCRdb shows in-frame clones only, minus some. This sample yields over 65,000 clones, of which roughly two thirds are seen a single time; 4.5% to 6% belongs to the top ten. Sequencing was performed on PBMCs, taken after 12 months of ibrutinib treatment. The receptors come from a human donor with chronic lymphocytic leukemia.

V is TRBV29-1 and J is TRBJ1-1, with no clear D. Trimming removed 3 bases at V and 5 bases at J, with 16 bases between. Germline V lookup: CDR1 SQVTM, CDR2 ANQGSEA. The CDR3 consists of 14 residues. CDR3 sequence reads: CSVDLAGAGTEAFF. In DNA, the CDR3 is TGCAGCGTTGATCTAGCCGGTGCCGGTACTGAAGCTTTCTTT.

The V call is TRBV27, the J call TRBJ1-2; 7 bases align to TRBD1. Germline loops: CDR1 MNHEY, CDR2 SMNVEV (reference sequence). Trimming cost V 0 bases and J 4 bases; bases outside gene matches: 5. The CDR3 runs 15 residues. The CDR3 nucleotides are TGTGCCAGCAGTTTATCGTCCGGACAGGCCTATGGCTACACCTTC. It is translated as CASSLSSGQAYGYTF.

The rearrangement uses TRBV10-3 and TRBJ1-4; D remains unclear. V shed 6 bases and J shed 7 bases, with 9 bases lying between them. Germline assignment: CDR1 ENHRY and CDR2 SYGVKD. The CDR3 runs to 12 residues. CDR3 DNA sequence: TGTGCCATCAGAGGCTCGGCTGAAAAACTGTTTTTT. Protein product: CAIRGSAEKLFF.

This rearrangement joins TRBV7-2 to TRBJ2-1; no firm D call. Trimming removed 1 base from V and 2 bases from J, with 3 bases in between. Germline CDR1 reads SGHTA; CDR2 reads FQGNSA. CDR3 length: 13 residues. CDR3: CASSLGPYNEQFF. The CDR3 nucleotides read TGTGCCAGCAGCTTAGGTCCCTACAATGAGCAGTTCTTC.

The V call is TRBV9, the J call TRBJ1-1; D gene ambiguous. The CDR3 is 13 residues long. V was pared by 2 bases and J by 5 bases, with 10 bases between. Germline CDR1 reads SGDLS; CDR2 reads YYNGEE. CDR3: CASSVEVYTEAFF. DNA for the CDR3: TGTGCCAGCAGCGTTGAGGTCTATACTGAAGCTTTCTTT.

The CDR3 bases are TGTGCCAGCAGTGAGTCCTCACAAACCTACGAGCAGTACTTC. Translation gives CASSESSQTYEQYF. V is TRBV2 and J is TRBJ2-7; D call uncertain. V was clipped by 3 bases and J by 2 bases, with 11 bases between them. Per germline, CDR1 SNHLY and CDR2 FYNNEI. CDR3 length equals 14 residues. The full variable domain, completed using reference TRBV2 and TRBJ2-7, is EPEVTQTPSHQVTQMGQEVILRCVPISNHLYFYWYRQILGQKVEFLVSFYNNEISEKSEIFDDQFSVERPDGSNFTLKIRSTKLEDSAMYFCASSESSQTYEQYFGPGTRLTVT.

This clone has a single count. The chain is built from TRBV4-1 and TRBJ2-1; 9 bases fit TRBD2. CDR1 is MGHRA, CDR2 YSYEKL, per germline. After removal of 0 bases from V and 3 bases from J, the junction contained 6 bases not matched to a gene. The CDR3 spans 17 residues. The CDR3 DNA sequence: TGCGCCAGCAGCCAAGAGCGGGGGGGAACCCTCTACAATGAGCAGTTCTTC. This sequence encodes CASSQERGGTLYNEQFF.

J is TRBJ2-7 and V is TRBV5-1; 10 nucleotides align to TRBD2. J lost 2 bases, V lost 4 bases, and 9 bases had no gene match. The germline gives CDR1 SGHRS, CDR2 YFSETQ. The CDR3 covers 16 residues. This CDR3 reads CASSPLGLAETYEQYF. For the CDR3, the DNA is TGCGCCAGCAGCCCCCTCGGACTAGCGGAGACCTACGAGCAGTACTTC. Drawing the rest from reference TRBV5-1 and TRBJ2-7, the complete variable domain is KAGVTQTPRYLIKTRGQQVTLSCSPISGHRSVSWYQQTPGQGLQFLFEYFSETQRNKGNFPGRFSGRQFSNSRSEMNVSTLELGDSALYLCASSPLGLAETYEQYFGPGTRLTVT.

The chain uses TRBV29-1 and TRBJ1-2; D is unclear. Looked up from germline, CDR1 is SQVTM and CDR2 is ANQGSEA. The length of the CDR3 is 11 residues. Trimming left V 1 base short and J 7 bases short, with 7 bases between. The CDR3 coding sequence is TGCAGCGTTGAAGTTCGAGTTGGCTACACCTTC. Translated: CSVEVRVGYTF. Filled out from reference TRBV29-1 and TRBJ1-2, the complete variable domain reads SAVISQKPSRDICQRGTSLTIQCQVDSQVTMMFWYRQQPGQSLTLIATANQGSEATYESGFVIDKFPISRPNLTFSTLTVSNMSPEDSSIYLCSVEVRVGYTFGSGTRLTVV.

This clone was recorded a few times. The V call is TRBV5-4, the J call TRBJ2-5, with 8 bases lining up with TRBD2. The CDR3 has 14 residues. With 9 bases clipped from V and 5 bases from J, the junction kept 12 bases outside the gene matches. Germline V lookup: CDR1 SGHNT, CDR2 YYREEE (reference sequence). CDR3 DNA: TGTGCCACCAAGGGCGCGGGGGGCGATGAGACCCAGTACTTC. This sequence encodes CATKGAGGDETQYF.

V gene TRBV12-5 combines with J gene TRBJ2-3; possibly TRBD1 or TRBD2 for D (6 bases each). Germline CDR1 is LGHNT and CDR2 is FRNRAP. CDR3 length equals 15 residues. The V and J ends lost 6 bases and 4 bases respectively, with 17 bases between them. CDR3 nucleotide sequence: TGTGCTAGTGGCCCCCCTCGGGGGACATCAGATACGCAGTATTTT. It yields the protein CASGPPRGTSDTQYF. The whole variable domain, remainder taken from reference TRBV12-5 and TRBJ2-3, is DARVTQTPRHKVTEMGQEVTMRCQPILGHNTVFWYRQTMMQGLELLAYFRNRAPLDDSGMPKDRFSAEMPDATLATLKIQPSEPRDSAVYFCASGPPRGTSDTQYFGPGTRLTVL.

The chain joins TRBV30 to TRBJ1-1, with D maybe TRBD1 (6 bases). The CDR3 has 13 amino acids. The V gene's germline CDR1 is GTSNPN and CDR2 SVGIG (reference sequence). V was trimmed by 1 base and J by 4 bases, leaving 10 bases between them. The CDR3 is CAWSGGRVTEAFF. CDR3 in DNA: TGTGCCTGGAGTGGGGGGCGGGTCACTGAAGCTTTCTTT.

This chain uses TRBV19 with TRBJ1-1; D is unresolved. V lost 3 bases to trimming and J lost 4 bases, with 12 bases between them. CDR3 length: 14 amino acids. Per the germline V gene, CDR1 is LNHDA and CDR2 is SQIVND (reference sequence). CDR3 residues: CASSIGSPGTEAFF. CDR3 coding DNA: TGTGCCAGTAGTATTGGCAGCCCGGGCACTGAAGCTTTCTTT.

V is TRBV15 and J is TRBJ1-5; no reliable D call. Germline CDR1 LNHNV, CDR2 YYDKDF (reference sequence). V was shortened by 8 bases and J by 7 bases, with 18 bases between the two germline ends. This CDR3 has 14 amino acids. CDR3 protein: CATPPPPGMQPQHF. In DNA form, the CDR3 reads TGTGCCACCCCTCCGCCCCCCGGGATGCAGCCCCAGCATTTT.

The chain carries TRBV11-3 and TRBJ2-5; TRBD2 agrees at 7 bases. Germline V lookup: CDR1 SGHNT, CDR2 YENEEA. CDR3 length: 16 residues. Trimming at V came to 5 bases and at J to 5 bases, leaving 14 bases not matched to a gene. The CDR3 sequence is CASSNTRDYKKETQYF. The CDR3 DNA follows: TGTGCCAGCAGCAATACCCGGGACTATAAGAAGGAGACCCAGTACTTC. Together with reference TRBV11-3 and TRBJ2-5, the CDR3 gives the full variable domain: EAGVVQSPRYKIIEKKQPVAFWCNPISGHNTLYWYLQNLGQGPELLIRYENEEAVDDSQLPKDRFSAERLKGVDSTLKIQPAELGDSAVYLCASSNTRDYKKETQYFGPGTRLLVL.

This clone occurred a few times. The chain recombines TRBV7-9 with TRBJ1-5; TRBD1 agrees at 10 bases. Germline CDR1 is SEHNR and CDR2 is FQNEAQ (reference sequence). The CDR3 runs 13 residues. J lost 14 bases, V lost 1 base, and 5 bases had no gene match. The CDR3 reads CASSLGPGQGKHF. The CDR3 nucleotides read TGTGCCAGCAGCTTAGGACCGGGACAGGGGAAGCATTTT. Full variable domain (outside the CDR3, taken from reference TRBV7-9 and TRBJ1-5): DTGVSQNPRHKITKRGQNVTFRCDPISEHNRLYWYRQTLGQGPEFLTYFQNEAQLEKSRLLSDRFSAERPKGSFSTLEIQRTEQGDSAMYLCASSLGPGQGKHFGDGTRLSIL.

The chain recombines TRBV7-6 with TRBJ2-3, with D perhaps being TRBD1 or TRBD2 (5 bases each). Trimming cost V 5 bases and J 4 bases, with 13 bases left between them. Germline lookup yields CDR1 SGHVS and CDR2 FNYEAQ. This CDR3 contains 14 residues. CDR3 amino acids: CASSIGTPADTQYF. Here the CDR3 DNA reads TGTGCCAGCAGCATAGGGACCCCAGCAGATACGCAGTATTTT.

The gene calls are TRBV5-4 and TRBJ2-2; no definite D call. The CDR3 extends over 12 amino acids. Germline V gene data show CDR1 as SGHNT and CDR2 as YYREEE (reference sequence). The V end was cut by 5 bases, the J end by 7 bases, with 9 bases between. The CDR3 here is CASSQRNGELFF. DNA of the CDR3: TGTGCCAGCAGTCAAAGAAACGGGGAGCTGTTTTTT.

The chain uses TRBV6-5 and TRBJ1-2; D remains unclear. Germline CDR1 MNHEY, CDR2 SVGAGI. Trimming pared 0 bases from V and 0 bases from J, leaving 5 bases between. The CDR3 covers 14 residues. The CDR3: CASSYSPANYGYTF. In nucleotides, the CDR3 is TGTGCCAGCAGTTACTCGCCAGCTAACTATGGCTACACCTTC.

The gene calls are TRBV7-2 and TRBJ1-3, with D perhaps TRBD1 (5 bases). The V gene's germline CDR1 is SGHTA and CDR2 FQGNSA. Between the trimmed V and J ends, which lost 5 bases and 2 bases, there was a span of 13 bases. The CDR3 loop spans 15 amino acids. The chain's CDR3 is CASSGAGGPGNTIYF. The CDR3 DNA reads TGTGCCAGCAGCGGAGCGGGGGGACCTGGAAACACCATATATTTT.

This clone was detected a few times. The V call is TRBV7-9, the J call TRBJ1-2, with a possible D match to TRBD1 (5 bases). The V and J ends lost 6 bases and 1 base respectively, with 12 bases between them. CDR3 length: 14 amino acids. Germline CDR1 SEHNR, CDR2 FQNEAQ (reference sequence). The chain's CDR3 is CASSPSGSNYGYTF. CDR3 DNA sequence: TGTGCCAGCAGTCCCTCAGGGAGTAACTATGGCTACACCTTC.

The J gene is TRBJ1-6, the V gene TRBV6-1; a weak D match, TRBD1 (5 bases). V lost 7 bases to trimming and J lost 9 bases, with 16 bases between them. This CDR3 region has 14 residues. Germline V CDR1 and CDR2: MNHNS, SASEGT. This CDR3 reads CASNRGSLGSPLHF. The CDR3 nucleotides read TGTGCCAGCAACCGGGGGTCGTTGGGTTCACCCCTCCACTTT.

CDR3 coding DNA: TGTGCCAGCAGGAGGGAATACACTGAAGCTTTCTTT. Protein sequence: CASRREYTEAFF. The J gene is TRBJ1-1, the V gene TRBV6-5; D gene uncertain. The CDR3 is 12 residues long. V was cut by 6 bases and J by 3 bases, with 8 bases left in between. In germline, CDR1 is MNHEY, CDR2 SVGAGI.

The V and J genes are TRBV19 and TRBJ2-4; 7 positions agree with TRBD1. The germline V gene encodes CDR1 LNHDA and CDR2 SQIVND (reference sequence). The trim removed 3 bases at V and 4 bases at J, leaving 24 bases unmatched. CDR3 length equals 21 residues. The CDR3 DNA follows: TGTGCCAGTAGTATGAAAACGGGTCTTCTCGGGGCAGAGGGGGCTAAAAACATTCAGTACTTC. As protein: CASSMKTGLLGAEGAKNIQYF.

This clone was detected a few times. V gene TRBV5-1 combines with J gene TRBJ1-2; 9 nucleotides line up with TRBD1. V dropped 0 bases and J dropped 7; count of bases not matched to a gene: 1. CDR3 length equals 13 residues. CDR1 is SGHRS and CDR2 is YFSETQ in the germline V gene. The CDR3, as DNA: TGCGCCAGCAGCTTGGACAGGGGGCCTGGCTACACCTTC. It specifies CASSLDRGPGYTF.

The rearrangement links TRBV7-2 to TRBJ2-3; D could derive from TRBD1 or TRBD2 (5 bases each). The CDR3 spans 14 residues. Germline lookup yields CDR1 SGHTA and CDR2 FQGNSA. V shed 0 bases and J shed 5 bases, with 9 bases lying between them. The CDR3 is CASSLAPGRDTQYF. The CDR3 DNA reads as TGTGCCAGCAGCTTAGCGCCAGGGAGAGATACGCAGTATTTT. The full variable domain, its missing parts supplied by reference TRBV7-2 and TRBJ2-3, is GAGVSQSPSNKVTEKGKDVELRCDPISGHTALYWYRQSLGQGLEFLIYFQGNSAPDKSGLPSDRFSAERTGGSVSTLTIQRTQQEDSAVYLCASSLAPGRDTQYFGPGTRLTVL.

This clone was recorded a few times. The CDR3 spells CASSLSGDYGYTF. The CDR3 nucleotides are TGTGCCAGCAGTTTATCAGGGGACTATGGCTACACCTTC. V and J are TRBV28 and TRBJ1-2, with D maybe TRBD1 (6 bases). The V end lost 1 base, the J end lost 3 bases, and 6 bases lay between the germline ends. The CDR3 covers 13 residues. From germline, CDR1 is MDHEN and CDR2 SYDVKM.

The rearrangement joins TRBV11-2 to TRBJ1-2; D unresolved. Trimming left V 6 bases short and J 4 bases short, with 15 bases between. Looked up from germline, CDR1 is SGHAT and CDR2 is FQNNGV. This CDR3 region has 14 residues. DNA of the CDR3: TGTGCCAGCAGTCCCGGAAGGGTAAGCTATGGCTACACCTTC. It codes for CASSPGRVSYGYTF.